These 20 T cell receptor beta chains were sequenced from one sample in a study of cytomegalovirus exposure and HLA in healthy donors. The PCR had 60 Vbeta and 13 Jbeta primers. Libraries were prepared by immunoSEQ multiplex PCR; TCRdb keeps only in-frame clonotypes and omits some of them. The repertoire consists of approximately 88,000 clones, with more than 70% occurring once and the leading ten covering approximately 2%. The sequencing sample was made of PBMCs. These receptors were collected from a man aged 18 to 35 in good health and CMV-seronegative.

In DNA form, the CDR3 reads TGTGCCAGCAGTGACCCGGAGAGACCTCGAGGAAACACCATATATTTT. This encodes CASSDPERPRGNTIYF. This rearrangement joins TRBV25-1 to TRBJ1-3; D is undetermined. The germline gives CDR1 MGHDK, CDR2 SYGVNS. The CDR3 consists of 16 residues. The V end lost 3 bases, the J end lost 4 bases, and 16 bases lay between the germline ends.

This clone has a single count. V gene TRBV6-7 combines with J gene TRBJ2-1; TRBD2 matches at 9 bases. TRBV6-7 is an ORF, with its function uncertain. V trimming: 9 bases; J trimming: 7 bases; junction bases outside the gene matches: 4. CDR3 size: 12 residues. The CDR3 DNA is TGTGCCAGTAGCGGGGGAGCGAATGAGCAGTTCTTC. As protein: CASSGGANEQFF.

The CDR3 nucleotides read TGTGCCAGCAGCCCCCAACGCCACTACGAGCAGTACTTC. Encoded protein: CASSPQRHYEQYF. This rearrangement joins TRBV7-9 to TRBJ2-5; D unresolved. TRBJ2-7 matches the DNA end more closely, so the J call is doubtful. Germline V gene sequence: CDR1 SEHNR, CDR2 FQNEAQ (reference sequence). The CDR3 has 13 residues.

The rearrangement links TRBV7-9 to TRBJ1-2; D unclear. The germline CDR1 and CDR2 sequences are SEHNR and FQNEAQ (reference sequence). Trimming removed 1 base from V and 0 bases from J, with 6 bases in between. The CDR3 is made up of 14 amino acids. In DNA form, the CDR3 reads TGTGCCAGCAGCTTAGATCCGTCTAACTATGGCTACACCTTC. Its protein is CASSLDPSNYGYTF.

The CDR3, as DNA: TGCGCCAGCAGCTTACGGGGGGGCAGGACAGATACGCAGTATTTT. Its translation is CASSLRGGRTDTQYF. V gene TRBV5-1 combines with J gene TRBJ2-3, with TRBD2 identical over 8 bases. V shed 2 bases, J shed 3 bases, and the junction held 5 bases outside the gene matches. CDR1 is SGHRS, CDR2 YFSETQ, per germline. The CDR3 consists of 15 residues.

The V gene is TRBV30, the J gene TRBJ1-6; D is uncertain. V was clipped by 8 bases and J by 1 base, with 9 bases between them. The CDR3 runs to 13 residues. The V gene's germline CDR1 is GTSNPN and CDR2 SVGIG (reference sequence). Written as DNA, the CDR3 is TGTGCCGGCCAGAATTCCTATAATTCACCCCTCCACTTT. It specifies CAGQNSYNSPLHF.

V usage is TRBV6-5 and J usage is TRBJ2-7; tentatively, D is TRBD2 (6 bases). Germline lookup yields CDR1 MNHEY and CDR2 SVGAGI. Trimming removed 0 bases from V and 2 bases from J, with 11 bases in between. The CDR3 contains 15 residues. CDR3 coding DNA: TGTGCCAGCAGTTACTCGATCGGCGGGACCTACGAGCAGTACTTC. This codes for CASSYSIGGTYEQYF.

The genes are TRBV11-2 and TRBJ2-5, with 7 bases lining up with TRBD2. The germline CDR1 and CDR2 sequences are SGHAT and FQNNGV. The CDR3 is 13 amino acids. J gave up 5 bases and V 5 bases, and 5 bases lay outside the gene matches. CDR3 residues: CASSALGGETQYF. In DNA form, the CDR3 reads TGTGCCAGCAGCGCCTTGGGGGGGGAGACCCAGTACTTC.

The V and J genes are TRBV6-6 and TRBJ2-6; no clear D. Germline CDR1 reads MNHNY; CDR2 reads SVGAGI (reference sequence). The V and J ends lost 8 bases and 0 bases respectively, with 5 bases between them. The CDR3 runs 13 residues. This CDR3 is CASSGSGANVLTF. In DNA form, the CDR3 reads TGTGCCAGCTCGGGCTCTGGGGCCAACGTCCTGACTTTC.

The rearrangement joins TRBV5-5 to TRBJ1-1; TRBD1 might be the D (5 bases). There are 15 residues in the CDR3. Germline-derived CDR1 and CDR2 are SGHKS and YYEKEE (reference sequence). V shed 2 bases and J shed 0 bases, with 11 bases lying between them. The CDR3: CASSLFAGLNTEAFF. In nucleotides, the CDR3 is TGTGCCAGCAGCTTATTTGCAGGGTTGAACACTGAAGCTTTCTTT.

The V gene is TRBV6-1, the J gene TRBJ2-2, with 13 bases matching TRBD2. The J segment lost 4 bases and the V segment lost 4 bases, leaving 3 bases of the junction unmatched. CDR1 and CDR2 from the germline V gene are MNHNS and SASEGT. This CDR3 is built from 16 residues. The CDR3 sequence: CASSGTSGGGTGELFF. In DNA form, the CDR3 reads TGTGCCAGCAGTGGGACTAGCGGGGGAGGCACCGGGGAGCTGTTTTTT.

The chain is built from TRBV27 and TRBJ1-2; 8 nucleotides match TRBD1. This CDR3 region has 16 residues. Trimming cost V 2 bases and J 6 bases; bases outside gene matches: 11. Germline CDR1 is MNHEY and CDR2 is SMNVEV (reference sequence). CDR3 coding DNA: TGTGCCAGCAGTTTAACCTGGACAGGGTTCGGCGATGGCTACACCTTC. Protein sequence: CASSLTWTGFGDGYTF.

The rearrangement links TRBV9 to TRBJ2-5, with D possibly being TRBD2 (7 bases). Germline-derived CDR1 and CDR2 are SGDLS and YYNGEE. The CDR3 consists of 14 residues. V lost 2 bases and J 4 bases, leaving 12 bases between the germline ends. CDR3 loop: CASSVGGGRETQYF. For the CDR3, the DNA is TGTGCCAGCAGCGTCGGCGGGGGCCGAGAGACCCAGTACTTC.

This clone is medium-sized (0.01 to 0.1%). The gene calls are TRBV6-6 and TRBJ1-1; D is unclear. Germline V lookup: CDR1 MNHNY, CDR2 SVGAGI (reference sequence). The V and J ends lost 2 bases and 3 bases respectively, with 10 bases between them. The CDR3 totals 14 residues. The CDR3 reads CASSYPVRDTEAFF. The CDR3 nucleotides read TGTGCCAGCAGTTACCCGGTTCGAGACACTGAAGCTTTCTTT.

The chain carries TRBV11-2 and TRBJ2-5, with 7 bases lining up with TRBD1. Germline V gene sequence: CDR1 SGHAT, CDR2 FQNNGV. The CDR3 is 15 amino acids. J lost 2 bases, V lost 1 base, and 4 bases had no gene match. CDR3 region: CASSLADRVQETQYF. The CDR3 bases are TGTGCCAGCAGCTTAGCCGACAGGGTACAAGAGACCCAGTACTTC.

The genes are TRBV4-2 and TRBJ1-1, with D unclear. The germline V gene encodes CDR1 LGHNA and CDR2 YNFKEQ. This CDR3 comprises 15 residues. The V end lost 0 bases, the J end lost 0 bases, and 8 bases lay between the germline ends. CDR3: CASSQEFSLNTEAFF. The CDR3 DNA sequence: TGTGCCAGCAGCCAAGAATTCAGTTTGAACACTGAAGCTTTCTTT.

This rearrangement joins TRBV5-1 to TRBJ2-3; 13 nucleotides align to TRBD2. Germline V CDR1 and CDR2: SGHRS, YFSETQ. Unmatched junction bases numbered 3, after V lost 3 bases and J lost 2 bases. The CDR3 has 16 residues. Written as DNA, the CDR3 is TGCGCCAGCAGCTGGGGACTAGCGGGGAACACAGATACGCAGTATTTT. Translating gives CASSWGLAGNTDTQYF.

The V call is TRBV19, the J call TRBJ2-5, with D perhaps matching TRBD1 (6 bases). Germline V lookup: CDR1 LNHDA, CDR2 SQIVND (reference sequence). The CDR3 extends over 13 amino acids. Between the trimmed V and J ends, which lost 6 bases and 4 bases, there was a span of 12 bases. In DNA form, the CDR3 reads TGTGCCAGTAGGGGGGCTGACGGAGAGACCCAGTACTTC. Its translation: CASRGADGETQYF.

CDR3 nucleotides: TGTGCCAGCAGCTTAGCGCCCAGTTATGGCTACACCTTC. Its protein is CASSLAPSYGYTF. The chain combines TRBV7-8 with TRBJ1-2; D unclear. This CDR3 contains 13 residues. V dropped 0 bases and J dropped 5 bases, with 7 bases sitting between them. Germline values: CDR1 SGHVS, CDR2 FQNEAQ.

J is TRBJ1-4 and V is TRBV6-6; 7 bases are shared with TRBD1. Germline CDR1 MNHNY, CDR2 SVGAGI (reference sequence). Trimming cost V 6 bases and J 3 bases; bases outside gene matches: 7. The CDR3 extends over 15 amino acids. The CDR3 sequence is CASRLDRAANEKLFF. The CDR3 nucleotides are TGTGCCAGCAGGCTTGACAGGGCTGCTAATGAAAAACTGTTTTTT.